Here is one T cell receptor (beta chain) with its context. The primer mix had 60 Vbeta and 13 Jbeta primers. The method was immunoSEQ multiplex PCR; TCRdb's version includes in-frame clones alone and lacks a portion of them. The table lists about 140,000 clones, 75% to 90% of them singletons. Germline V gives CDR1 SGHNT, CDR2 YYREEE (reference sequence). Trimming removed 0 bases from V and 4 bases from J; junction bases left unmatched: 6. The CDR3 is 15 residues long. These data are taken from a study of cytomegalovirus exposure and HLA in healthy donors. Every donor was a healthy person donating bone marrow.

The source material was PBMCs. The V and J genes are TRBV5-4 and TRBJ1-2, with 7 nucleotides matching TRBD1. The sequence was collected from a female donor in good health and CMV-seronegative. CDR3 nucleotides: TGTGCCAGCAGCTTGGATATCGGGACAGTCTATGGCTACACCTTC. It specifies CASSLDIGTVYGYTF.